These T cell receptor beta chains were read from a single sample in a study of blood T cell repertoires in COVID-19. Here immunoSEQ multiplex PCR was the method, and the copy in TCRdb shows in-frame clones only, minus some. Altogether under 30,000 clones are present, around 80% being singletons, with the ten largest covering about half. The sample taken for sequencing was peripheral blood. The receptor set was obtained from a woman in her 70s with acute or convalescent COVID-19. The conserved cysteine and the conserved F or W are not part of the CDR3 here. Each record gives: V gene, CDR3 protein.

v_call: TRBV10-3
cdr3_aa: AISATARDSPLH

v_call: TRBV5-1
cdr3_aa: ASREQGQGTDTQY

v_call: TRBV18
cdr3_aa: ASSTPTGTGGILGETQY

v_call: TRBV19
cdr3_aa: ASSRQLAGGMSEQY

v_call: TRBV27
cdr3_aa: ASFGQGSITGELF

v_call: TRBV9
cdr3_aa: ASSVQGEETQY

v_call: TRBV6-2/TRBV6-3
cdr3_aa: ASSLTQSSYNEQF

v_call: TRBV4-1
cdr3_aa: ASSQILAPTGGTQY

v_call: TRBV2
cdr3_aa: ASFGMDYSYEQY

v_call: TRBV10-3
cdr3_aa: AIRSGTSGPNEQF

v_call: TRBV5-4
cdr3_aa: ASSLSGDNQPQH

v_call: TRBV29-1
cdr3_aa: SVSPHLRQGETYT

v_call: TRBV2
cdr3_aa: ASRAGPNYGYT

v_call: TRBV6-5
cdr3_aa: ASSYAATSGGYEQY

v_call: TRBV9
cdr3_aa: ASSGSGGGLGQY

v_call: TRBV9
cdr3_aa: ASSVVPSLAGGTEQF

v_call: TRBV30
cdr3_aa: AWGGLSYTGELF

v_call: TRBV14
cdr3_aa: ASSQRQVSEQF

v_call: TRBV5-6
cdr3_aa: ASSSPIRDTEAF

v_call: TRBV5-1
cdr3_aa: ASSTQGNEQF

v_call: TRBV5-1
cdr3_aa: ASSKQDQETQY

v_call: TRBV7-8
cdr3_aa: ASIPEIGGSYEQY

v_call: TRBV14
cdr3_aa: ASSPSGLAGGPRPYNEQF

v_call: TRBV7-3
cdr3_aa: ASSLGGSWADTQY

v_call: TRBV29-1
cdr3_aa: SVDGGGNTIY

v_call: TRBV23-1
cdr3_aa: ASSQRAGDQPQH

v_call: TRBV12-3/TRBV12-4
cdr3_aa: ASSLDRAREQF

v_call: TRBV7-6
cdr3_aa: ASSLGASGRNNEQF